This paragraph covers one T cell receptor beta chain sequence. Using immunoSEQ multiplex PCR, the repertoire was profiled, and TCRdb retains in-frame clones only, with some absent. The repertoire holds 50,000 to 60,000 clones, with approximately 80% as singletons. This sample is drawn from a study of OX40 agonist ivuxolimab in advanced cancers. Germline V gene sequence: CDR1 SQVTM, CDR2 ANQGSEA. The V gene end was trimmed by 8 bases and the J gene end by 6 bases; junction bases not matched to a gene: 7. CDR3 size: 12 residues. This chain uses TRBV29-1 with TRBJ2-1, with 7 bases lining up with TRBD1. The receptor was derived from an adult with an advanced solid tumor such as melanoma, head and neck, liver or kidney cancer. The source was CD4+ or CD8+ T cells sorted from blood, collected in a trial of the OX40 agonist ivuxolimab. CDR3 protein: CSSATGANEQFF. The CDR3 DNA is TGCAGCTCAGCAACAGGGGCCAATGAGCAGTTCTTC.